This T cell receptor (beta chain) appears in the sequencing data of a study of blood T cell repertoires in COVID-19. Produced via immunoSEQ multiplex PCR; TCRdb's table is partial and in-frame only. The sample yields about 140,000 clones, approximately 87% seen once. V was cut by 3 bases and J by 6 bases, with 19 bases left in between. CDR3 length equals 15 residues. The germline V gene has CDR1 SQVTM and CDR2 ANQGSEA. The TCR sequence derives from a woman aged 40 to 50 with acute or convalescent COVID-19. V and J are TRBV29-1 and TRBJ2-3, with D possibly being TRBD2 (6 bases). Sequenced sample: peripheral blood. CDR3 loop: CSVDRGSGWTDTQYF. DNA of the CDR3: TGCAGCGTTGATAGGGGTAGCGGCTGGACCGATACGCAGTATTTT.